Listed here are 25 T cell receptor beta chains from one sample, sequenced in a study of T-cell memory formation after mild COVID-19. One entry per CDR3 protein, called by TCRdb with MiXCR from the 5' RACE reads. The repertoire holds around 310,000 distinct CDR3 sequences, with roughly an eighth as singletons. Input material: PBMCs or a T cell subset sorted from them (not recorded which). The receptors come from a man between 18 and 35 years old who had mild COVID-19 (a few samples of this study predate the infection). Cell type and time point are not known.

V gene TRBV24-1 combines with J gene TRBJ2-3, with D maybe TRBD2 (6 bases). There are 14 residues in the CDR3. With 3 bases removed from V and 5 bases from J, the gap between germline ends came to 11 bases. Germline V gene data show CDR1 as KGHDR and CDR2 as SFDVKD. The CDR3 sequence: CATSDPRGKDTQYF. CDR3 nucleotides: TGTGCCACCAGTGATCCTCGGGGGAAAGATACGCAGTATTTT.

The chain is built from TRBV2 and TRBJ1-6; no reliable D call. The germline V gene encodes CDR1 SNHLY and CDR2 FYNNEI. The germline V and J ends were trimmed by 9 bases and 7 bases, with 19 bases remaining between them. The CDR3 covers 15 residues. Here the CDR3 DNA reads TGTGCCAGAACGGATTCGGGAAAGTTCAATTCACCCCTCCACTTT. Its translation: CARTDSGKFNSPLHF.

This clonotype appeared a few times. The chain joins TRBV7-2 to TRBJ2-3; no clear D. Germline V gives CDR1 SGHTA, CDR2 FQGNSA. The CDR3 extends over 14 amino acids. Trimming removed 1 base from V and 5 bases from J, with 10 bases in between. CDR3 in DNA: TGTGCCAGCAGCTTAGGGAACAGTTTAGATACGCAGTATTTT. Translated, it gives CASSLGNSLDTQYF.

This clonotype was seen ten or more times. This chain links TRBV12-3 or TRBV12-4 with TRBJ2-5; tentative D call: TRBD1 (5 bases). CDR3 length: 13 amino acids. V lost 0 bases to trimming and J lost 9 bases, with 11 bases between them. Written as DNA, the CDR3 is TGTGCCAGCAGTTTAGCGGTCGAAGGGGCCCAGTACTTC. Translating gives CASSLAVEGAQYF.

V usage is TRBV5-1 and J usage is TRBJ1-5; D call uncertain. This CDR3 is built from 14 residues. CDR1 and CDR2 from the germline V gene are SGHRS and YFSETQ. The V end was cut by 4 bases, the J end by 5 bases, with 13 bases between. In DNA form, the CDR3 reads TGCGCCAGCAGCCCGGACCCGTGGGATCAGCCCCAGCATTTT. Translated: CASSPDPWDQPQHF.

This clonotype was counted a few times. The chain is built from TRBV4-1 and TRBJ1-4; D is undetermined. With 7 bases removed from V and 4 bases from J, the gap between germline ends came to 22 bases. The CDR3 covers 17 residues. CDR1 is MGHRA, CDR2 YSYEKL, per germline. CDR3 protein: CASTPRGYGISNEKLFF. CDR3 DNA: TGCGCCAGCACCCCCCGGGGTTACGGGATTAGTAATGAAAAACTGTTTTTT.

CDR3 amino acids: CASRAGPQGAYNSPLHF. The DNA for the CDR3 is TGTGCCAGTAGGGCCGGGCCACAGGGCGCCTATAATTCACCCCTCCACTTT. J is TRBJ1-6 and V is TRBV19; tentatively, D is TRBD1 (6 bases). The CDR3 length is 17 residues. Looked up from germline, CDR1 is LNHDA and CDR2 is SQIVND (reference sequence). V was pared by 6 bases and J by 2 bases, with 17 bases between.

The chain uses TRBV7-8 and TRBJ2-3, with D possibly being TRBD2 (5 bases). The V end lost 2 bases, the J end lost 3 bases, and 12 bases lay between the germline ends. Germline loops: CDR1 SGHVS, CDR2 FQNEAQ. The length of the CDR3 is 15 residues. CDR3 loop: CASSLRSVATDTQYF. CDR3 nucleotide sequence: TGTGCCAGCAGCTTAAGGTCGGTAGCGACAGATACGCAGTATTTT. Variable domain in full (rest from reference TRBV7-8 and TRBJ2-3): GAGVSQSPRYKVAKRGQDVALRCDPISGHVSLFWYQQALGQGPEFLTYFQNEAQLDKSGLPSDRFFAERPEGSVSTLKIQRTQQEDSAVYLCASSLRSVATDTQYFGPGTRLTVL.

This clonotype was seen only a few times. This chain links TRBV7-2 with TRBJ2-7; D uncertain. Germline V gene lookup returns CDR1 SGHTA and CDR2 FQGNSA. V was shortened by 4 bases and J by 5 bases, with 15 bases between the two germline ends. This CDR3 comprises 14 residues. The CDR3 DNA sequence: TGTGCCAGCAGCTATCCTCTGTTAGGGCACGAGCAGTACGTC. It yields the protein CASSYPLLGHEQYV.

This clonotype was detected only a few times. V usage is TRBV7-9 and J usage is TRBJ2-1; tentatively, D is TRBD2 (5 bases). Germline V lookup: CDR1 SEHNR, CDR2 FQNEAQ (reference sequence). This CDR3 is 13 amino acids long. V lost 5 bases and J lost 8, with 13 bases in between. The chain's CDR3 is CASSLPRGYEQFF. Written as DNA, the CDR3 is TGTGCCAGCAGCCTCCCCCGGGGTTATGAGCAGTTCTTC. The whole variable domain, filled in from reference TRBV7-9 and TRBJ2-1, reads DTGVSQNPRHKITKRGQNVTFRCDPISEHNRLYWYRQTLGQGPEFLTYFQNEAQLEKSRLLSDRFSAERPKGSFSTLEIQRTEQGDSAMYLCASSLPRGYEQFFGPGTRLTVL.

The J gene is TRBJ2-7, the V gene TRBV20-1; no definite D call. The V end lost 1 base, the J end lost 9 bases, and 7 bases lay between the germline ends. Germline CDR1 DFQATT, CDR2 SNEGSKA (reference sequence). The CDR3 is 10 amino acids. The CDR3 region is CSARVPGQYF. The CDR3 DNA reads TGCAGTGCTAGAGTACCGGGGCAGTACTTC.

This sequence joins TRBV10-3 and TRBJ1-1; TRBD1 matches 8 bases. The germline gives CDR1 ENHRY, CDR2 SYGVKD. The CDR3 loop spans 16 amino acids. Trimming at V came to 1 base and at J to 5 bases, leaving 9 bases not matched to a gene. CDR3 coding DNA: TGTGCCATCAGTGAGTGGGGCCAGGGGGCGAGGACTGAAGCTTTCTTT. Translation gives CAISEWGQGARTEAFF.

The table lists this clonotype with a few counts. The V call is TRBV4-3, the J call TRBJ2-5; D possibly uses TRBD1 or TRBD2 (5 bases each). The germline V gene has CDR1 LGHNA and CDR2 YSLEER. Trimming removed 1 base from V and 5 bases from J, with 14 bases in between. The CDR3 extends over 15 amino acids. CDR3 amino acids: CASSQGDGSAETQYF. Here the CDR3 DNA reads TGCGCCAGCAGCCAAGGGGACGGGTCGGCCGAGACCCAGTACTTC.

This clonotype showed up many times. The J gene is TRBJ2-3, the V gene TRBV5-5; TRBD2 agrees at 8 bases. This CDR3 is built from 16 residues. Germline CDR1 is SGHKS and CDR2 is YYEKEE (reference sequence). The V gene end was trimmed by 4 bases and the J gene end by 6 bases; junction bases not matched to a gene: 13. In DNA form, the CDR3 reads TGTGCCAGCAGCCCATTGGGACTAGTCTCATCCGATACGCAGTATTTT. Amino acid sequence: CASSPLGLVSSDTQYF.

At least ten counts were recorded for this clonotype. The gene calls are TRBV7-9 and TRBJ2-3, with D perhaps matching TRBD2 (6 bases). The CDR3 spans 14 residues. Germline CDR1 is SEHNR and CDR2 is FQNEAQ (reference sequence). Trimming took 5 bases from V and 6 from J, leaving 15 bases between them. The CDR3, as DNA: TGTGCCAGCAGCCGTAGCCCGGGAGTGGATACGCAGTATTTT. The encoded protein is CASSRSPGVDTQYF. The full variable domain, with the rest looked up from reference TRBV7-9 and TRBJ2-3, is DTGVSQNPRHKITKRGQNVTFRCDPISEHNRLYWYRQTLGQGPEFLTYFQNEAQLEKSRLLSDRFSAERPKGSFSTLEIQRTEQGDSAMYLCASSRSPGVDTQYFGPGTRLTVL.

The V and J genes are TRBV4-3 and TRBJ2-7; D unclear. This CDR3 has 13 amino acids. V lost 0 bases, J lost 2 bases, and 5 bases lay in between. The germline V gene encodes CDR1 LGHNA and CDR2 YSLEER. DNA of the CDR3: TGCGCCAGCAGCCAAGATTGGACCTACGAGCAGTACTTC. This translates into CASSQDWTYEQYF.

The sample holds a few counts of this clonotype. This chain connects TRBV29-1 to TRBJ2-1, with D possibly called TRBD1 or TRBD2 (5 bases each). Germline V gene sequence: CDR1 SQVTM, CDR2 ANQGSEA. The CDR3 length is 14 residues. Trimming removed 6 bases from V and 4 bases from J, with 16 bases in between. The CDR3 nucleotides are TGCAGCGTGTACCGGGACCTGAATTACAATGAGCAGTTCTTC. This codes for CSVYRDLNYNEQFF.

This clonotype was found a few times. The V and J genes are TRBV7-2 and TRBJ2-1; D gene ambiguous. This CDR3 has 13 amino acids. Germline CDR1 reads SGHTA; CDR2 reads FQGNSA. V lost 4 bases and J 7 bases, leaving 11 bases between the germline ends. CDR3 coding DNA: TGTGCCAGCAGCTCGTCATGGCTTAATGAGCAGTTCTTC. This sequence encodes CASSSSWLNEQFF. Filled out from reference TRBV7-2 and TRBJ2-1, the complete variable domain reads GAGVSQSPSNKVTEKGKDVELRCDPISGHTALYWYRQSLGQGLEFLIYFQGNSAPDKSGLPSDRFSAERTGGSVSTLTIQRTQQEDSAVYLCASSSSWLNEQFFGPGTRLTVL.

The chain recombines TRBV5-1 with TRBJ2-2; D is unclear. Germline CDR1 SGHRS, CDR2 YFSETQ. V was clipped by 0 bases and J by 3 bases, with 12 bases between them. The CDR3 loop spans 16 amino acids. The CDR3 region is CASSLGPVRDTGELFF. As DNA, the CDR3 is TGCGCCAGCAGCTTGGGCCCGGTACGTGACACCGGGGAGCTGTTTTTT.

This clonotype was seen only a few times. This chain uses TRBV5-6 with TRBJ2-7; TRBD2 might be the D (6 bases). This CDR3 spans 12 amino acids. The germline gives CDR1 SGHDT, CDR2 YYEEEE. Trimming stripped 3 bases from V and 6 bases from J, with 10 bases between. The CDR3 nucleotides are TGTGCCAGCAGCTCCGGGGGTGGCGAGCAGTACTTC. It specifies CASSSGGGEQYF.

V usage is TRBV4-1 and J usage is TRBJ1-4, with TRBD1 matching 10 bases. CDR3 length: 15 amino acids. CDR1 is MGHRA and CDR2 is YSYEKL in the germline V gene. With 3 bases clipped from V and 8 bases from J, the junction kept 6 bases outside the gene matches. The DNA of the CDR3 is TGCGCCAGCAGCCACCGAGGACAGGGGGGCGAAAAACTGTTTTTT. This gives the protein CASSHRGQGGEKLFF.

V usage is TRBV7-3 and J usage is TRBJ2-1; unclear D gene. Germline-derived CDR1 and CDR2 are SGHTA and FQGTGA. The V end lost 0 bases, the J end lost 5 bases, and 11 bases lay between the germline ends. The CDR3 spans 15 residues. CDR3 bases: TGTGCCAGCAGCTTAACCTCCGGAAGGGACAATGAGCAGTTCTTC. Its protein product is CASSLTSGRDNEQFF.

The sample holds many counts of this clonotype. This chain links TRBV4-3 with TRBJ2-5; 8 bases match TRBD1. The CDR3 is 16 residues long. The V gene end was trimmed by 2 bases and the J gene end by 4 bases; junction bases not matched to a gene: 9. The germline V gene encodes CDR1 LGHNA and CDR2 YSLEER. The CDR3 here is CASSQYRQGLGETQYF. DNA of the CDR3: TGCGCCAGCAGCCAATATCGACAGGGGCTAGGAGAGACCCAGTACTTC.

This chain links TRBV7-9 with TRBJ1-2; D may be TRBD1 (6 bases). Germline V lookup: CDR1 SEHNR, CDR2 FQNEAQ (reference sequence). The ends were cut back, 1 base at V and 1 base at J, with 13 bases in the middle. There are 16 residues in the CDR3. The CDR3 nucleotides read TGTGCCAGCAGCTTAGGAGGGGGGTTCGGTAACTATGGCTACACCTTC. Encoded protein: CASSLGGGFGNYGYTF. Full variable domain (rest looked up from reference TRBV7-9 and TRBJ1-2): DTGVSQNPRHKITKRGQNVTFRCDPISEHNRLYWYRQTLGQGPEFLTYFQNEAQLEKSRLLSDRFSAERPKGSFSTLEIQRTEQGDSAMYLCASSLGGGFGNYGYTFGSGTRLTVV.

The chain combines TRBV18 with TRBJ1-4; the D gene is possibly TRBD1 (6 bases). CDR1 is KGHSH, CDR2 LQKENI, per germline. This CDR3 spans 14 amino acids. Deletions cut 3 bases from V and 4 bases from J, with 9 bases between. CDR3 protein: CASSPGHGNEKLFF. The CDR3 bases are TGTGCCAGCTCACCGGGACACGGTAATGAAAAACTGTTTTTT.